One sample yielded the 6 T cell receptor beta chains listed below, sequenced in a study of graft-versus-host responses after intestinal transplantation. Assay: immunoSEQ multiplex PCR; the TCRdb copy retains only in-frame clones and omits some. The top ten hold over 3.5% of the sample, which has approximately 15,000 clones, about 30% seen once. The starting material was alloreactive CD4+ T cells from a mixed lymphocyte reaction culture, obtained before intestinal transplant. Subset denoted: CFSE-low proliferating T cells sorted from roughly six-day pre-transplant mixed lymphocyte reaction (GvH or HvG direction). The source is a human patient who received an intestinal transplant.

This clone ranks as medium-sized. The chain joins TRBV5-1 to TRBJ1-4; D not certain. CDR1 and CDR2 from the germline V gene are SGHRS and YFSETQ. The CDR3 runs 13 residues. Between the trimmed V and J ends, which lost 4 bases and 7 bases, there was a span of 11 bases. The CDR3 region is CASSIRFGEKLFF. The CDR3 region has the DNA TGCGCCAGCAGCATTAGGTTTGGTGAAAAACTGTTTTTT.

This clone was detected a few times. V is TRBV6-1 and J is TRBJ2-3; TRBD1 agrees at 7 bases. The trim removed 4 bases at V and 5 bases at J, leaving 6 bases unmatched. CDR1 MNHNS and CDR2 SASEGT come from the germline V gene. The CDR3 has 14 amino acids. The CDR3 bases are TGTGCCAGCAGTGGGGGGACAGCCAGAGATACGCAGTATTTT. Protein product: CASSGGTARDTQYF.

This clone was recorded a few times. The chain uses TRBV30 and TRBJ1-2, with D tentatively TRBD1 (6 bases). Germline V lookup: CDR1 GTSNPN, CDR2 SVGIG (reference sequence). CDR3 length: 12 residues. Trimming took 0 bases from V and 4 from J, leaving 6 bases between them. DNA of the CDR3: TGTGCCTGGAGTGTAGGGGGCTATGGCTACACCTTC. Translated, it gives CAWSVGGYGYTF.

The rearrangement links TRBV7-2 to TRBJ1-5; D uncertain. In germline, CDR1 is SGHTA, CDR2 FQGNSA. V lost 4 bases, J lost 6 bases, and 13 bases lay in between. This CDR3 is built from 14 residues. CDR3 nucleotide sequence: TGTGCCAGCAGCTCACGTGGGGTAGGTCAGCCCCAGCATTTT. Its translation is CASSSRGVGQPQHF.

V is TRBV13 and J is TRBJ1-1; D gene uncertain. CDR1 and CDR2 (germline): PRHDT, FYEKMQ (reference sequence). Deletions cut 5 bases from V and 0 bases from J, with 13 bases between. The CDR3 spans 15 residues. CDR3 coding DNA: TGTGCCAGCAGCCTCTCTGGACGGATGAACACTGAAGCTTTCTTT. This codes for CASSLSGRMNTEAFF.

This clone was counted between two and nine times. The rearrangement uses TRBV7-3 and TRBJ1-6, with D hard to call. Germline V gene sequence: CDR1 SGHTA, CDR2 FQGTGA. The CDR3 length is 12 residues. With 5 bases removed from V and 10 bases from J, the gap between germline ends came to 9 bases. The CDR3 protein is CASSLPGSPLHF. For the CDR3, the DNA is TGTGCCAGCAGCCTCCCGGGGTCACCCCTCCACTTT.